These 9 T cell receptor beta chains were all obtained from the same sample, sequenced in a study of cytomegalovirus exposure and HLA in healthy donors. 60 Vbeta and 13 Jbeta primers were used in PCR. Repertoires were generated with immunoSEQ multiplex PCR, while TCRdb's copy carries only in-frame clones and drops some. The top ten clones hold about 1.5% of a sample with about 170,000 clones, approximately 77% of them seen once. What was sequenced was PBMCs. These receptors were taken from a male donor in good health and CMV-seronegative.

This chain joins TRBV27 and TRBJ2-7, with D uncertain. CDR1 MNHEY and CDR2 SMNVEV come from the germline V gene (reference sequence). V dropped 3 bases and J dropped 2 bases, with 14 bases sitting between them. There are 15 residues in the CDR3. The CDR3 DNA sequence: TGTGCCAGCAGTTTGACGGCGAGTACAGCCTACGAGCAGTACTTC. This sequence encodes CASSLTASTAYEQYF.

The chain recombines TRBV15 with TRBJ1-2; TRBD1 aligns across 9 bases. V gave up 5 bases and J gave up 4 bases; unmatched junction bases: 8. The CDR3 loop spans 15 amino acids. Per germline, CDR1 LNHNV and CDR2 YYDKDF (reference sequence). The CDR3 sequence is CATSGQGKGIYGYTF. For the CDR3, the DNA is TGTGCCACCAGCGGACAGGGGAAGGGTATCTATGGCTACACCTTC.

This clone appeared once. The CDR3 region is CASSFGGRGTDTQYF. The CDR3 DNA reads TGTGCCAGCAGCTTTGGAGGGAGGGGCACAGATACGCAGTATTTT. This chain connects TRBV13 to TRBJ2-3, with 7 bases lining up with TRBD2. V trimming: 3 bases; J trimming: 1 base; junction bases outside the gene matches: 4. This CDR3 has 15 residues. From germline, CDR1 is PRHDT and CDR2 FYEKMQ (reference sequence).

This chain connects TRBV5-6 to TRBJ2-7, with 9 bases identical to TRBD2. This CDR3 has 16 amino acids. The germline V gene has CDR1 SGHDT and CDR2 YYEEEE. The V segment lost 1 base and the J segment 2 bases; nucleotides outside the gene matches: 7. The CDR3 reads CASSLSPSGVPYEQYF. DNA for the CDR3: TGTGCCAGCAGCTTGTCGCCTAGCGGGGTTCCCTACGAGCAGTACTTC.

In regard to this clone: One junction end does not reproduce the germline sequence, and a read error may be involved. The CDR3 region is CARSGGQGRETQYF. The CDR3 region has the DNA TGTGCCCGGAGTGGAGGACAGGGACGGGAGACCCAGTACTTC. V gene TRBV30 combines with J gene TRBJ2-5, with 8 bases aligning to TRBD1. CDR3 length: 14 residues. The germline gives CDR1 GTSNPN, CDR2 SVGIG (reference sequence).

This clone has a handful of counts. This chain joins TRBV25-1 and TRBJ2-7; TRBD2 matches 11 bases. Per the germline V gene, CDR1 is MGHDK and CDR2 is SYGVNS. The trim removed 4 bases at V and 6 bases at J, leaving 17 bases unmatched. The CDR3 is 18 residues long. CDR3 amino acids: CASSGELWIAGGPVEQYF. The DNA of the CDR3 is TGTGCCAGCAGTGGGGAATTATGGATAGCGGGAGGGCCCGTCGAGCAGTACTTC.

CDR3: CASSLTRGETQYF. As DNA, the CDR3 is TGTGCCAGCAGCTTAACGCGGGGAGAGACCCAGTACTTC. The chain combines TRBV7-3 with TRBJ2-5, with a tentative D call TRBD2 (6 bases). This CDR3 is 13 amino acids long. Deletions cut 0 bases from V and 4 bases from J, with 6 bases between. Per germline, CDR1 SGHTA and CDR2 FQGTGA.

This clone showed up just once. The chain has TRBV19 and TRBJ2-7; 10 bases fit TRBD1. There are 15 residues in the CDR3. Germline CDR1 is LNHDA and CDR2 is SQIVND (reference sequence). Losses at the gene ends were 4 bases for V and 4 bases for J; bases not matched to a gene: 7. CDR3 amino acids: CASSSDRGRMYEQYF. CDR3 DNA sequence: TGTGCCAGTAGTAGCGACAGGGGGCGTATGTACGAGCAGTACTTC.

The chain is built from TRBV6-6 and TRBJ2-7; possible D gene TRBD1, 5 bases. This CDR3 contains 14 residues. CDR1 MNHNY and CDR2 SVGAGI come from the germline V gene (reference sequence). With 7 bases removed from V and 0 bases from J, the gap between germline ends came to 13 bases. This chain's CDR3 is CASKLVDSSYEQYF. In DNA form, the CDR3 reads TGTGCCAGCAAGCTTGTAGACAGCTCCTACGAGCAGTACTTC.